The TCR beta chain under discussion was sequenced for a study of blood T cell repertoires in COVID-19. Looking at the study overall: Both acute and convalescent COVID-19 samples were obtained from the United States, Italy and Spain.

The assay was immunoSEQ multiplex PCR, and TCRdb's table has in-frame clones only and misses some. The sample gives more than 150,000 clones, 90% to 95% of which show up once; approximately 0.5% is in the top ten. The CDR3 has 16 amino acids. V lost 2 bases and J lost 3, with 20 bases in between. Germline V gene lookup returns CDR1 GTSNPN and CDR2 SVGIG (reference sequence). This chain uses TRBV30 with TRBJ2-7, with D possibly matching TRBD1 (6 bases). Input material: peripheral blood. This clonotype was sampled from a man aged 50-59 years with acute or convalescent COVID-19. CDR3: CAWSPNRDTRGYEQYF. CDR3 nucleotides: TGTGCCTGGAGTCCTAACCGGGACACCCGCGGCTACGAGCAGTACTTC.